The 5 T cell receptor beta chains below come from one sample, sequenced in a study of identical twins. One entry per CDR3 protein results from TCRdb running MiXCR on the 5' RACE reads. The sample carries 100,000 to 110,000 distinct CDR3 sequences, about 6% recorded once. Sample: memory T cells sorted from blood. The receptor set was obtained from a woman aged 45-65 years in good health.

The sample holds many counts of this clonotype. This sequence joins TRBV20-1 and TRBJ1-1, with 9 bases matching TRBD1. The CDR3 totals 13 residues. Germline V gives CDR1 DFQATT, CDR2 SNEGSKA (reference sequence). V shed 5 bases and J 11 bases; nucleotides not matched to a gene: 12. The CDR3: CSARPAGQGWAFF. CDR3 nucleotides: TGCAGTGCTCGACCGGCGGGACAGGGATGGGCTTTCTTT.

This clonotype was observed many times. This chain joins TRBV2 and TRBJ2-3, with a weak D call TRBD2 (5 bases). V lost 8 bases, J lost 0 bases, and 15 bases lay in between. The CDR3 is 15 amino acids. Germline CDR1 SNHLY, CDR2 FYNNEI. CDR3 nucleotide sequence: TGTGCCAGCCGCCAAAGGGAGTTCAGCACAGATACGCAGTATTTT. Residues: CASRQREFSTDTQYF.

The sample holds many counts of this clonotype. The genes are TRBV4-2 and TRBJ2-1; perhaps TRBD2 as D (6 bases). This CDR3 contains 16 residues. Trimming removed 2 bases at V and 5 bases at J, with 16 bases between. From germline, CDR1 is LGHNA and CDR2 YNFKEQ. This CDR3 is CASSQPGRDPNNEQFF. Written as DNA, the CDR3 is TGTGCCAGCAGCCAACCCGGGAGAGACCCGAACAATGAGCAGTTCTTC.

Ten or more counts support this clonotype. The J gene is TRBJ2-7, the V gene TRBV27, with 8 bases fitting TRBD2. The junction had 12 bases not matched to a gene; V was cut back by 5 bases and J by 6 bases. Germline values: CDR1 MNHEY, CDR2 SMNVEV (reference sequence). The CDR3 is made up of 15 amino acids. The CDR3 DNA reads as TGTGCCAGCAGTGGAACTAGCGGTCAGGCCCTCGAGCAGTACTTC. Protein sequence: CASSGTSGQALEQYF.

In its sample, this clonotype was seen a few times. This rearrangement joins TRBV27 to TRBJ2-5; the D gene is possibly TRBD2 (5 bases). Germline CDR1 is MNHEY and CDR2 is SMNVEV (reference sequence). There are 14 residues in the CDR3. V lost 7 bases, J lost 6 bases, and 18 bases lay in between. DNA of the CDR3: TGTGCCAGCAAAATCGGCCCCACGGGGAAGACCCAGTACTTC. As protein: CASKIGPTGKTQYF.